This T cell receptor beta chain emerged from a study of T cells after yellow fever vaccination. Germline CDR1 and CDR2: SGHTA and FQGNSA. Between the trimmed V and J ends, which lost 8 bases and 5 bases, there was a span of 9 bases. The CDR3 is made up of 11 amino acids. 5'RACE template switching generated TCR cDNA, adding a universal primer site and UMIs. MiXCR, run by TCRdb on the 5' RACE reads, gives a single entry per CDR3 protein. The top ten clones hold 11% to 15% of a sample with 550,000 to 750,000 distinct CDR3 sequences, roughly 13% of them seen once. This clonotype was obtained from a man aged 30 to 45 who received the YFV17D yellow fever vaccine. This chain links TRBV7-2 with TRBJ1-2, with D maybe TRBD1 (5 bases). The source material was PBMCs, sampled on the day of the yellow fever booster vaccination. The CDR3: CASGAVYGYTF. The CDR3 bases are TGTGCCAGCGGGGCGGTTTATGGCTACACCTTC.